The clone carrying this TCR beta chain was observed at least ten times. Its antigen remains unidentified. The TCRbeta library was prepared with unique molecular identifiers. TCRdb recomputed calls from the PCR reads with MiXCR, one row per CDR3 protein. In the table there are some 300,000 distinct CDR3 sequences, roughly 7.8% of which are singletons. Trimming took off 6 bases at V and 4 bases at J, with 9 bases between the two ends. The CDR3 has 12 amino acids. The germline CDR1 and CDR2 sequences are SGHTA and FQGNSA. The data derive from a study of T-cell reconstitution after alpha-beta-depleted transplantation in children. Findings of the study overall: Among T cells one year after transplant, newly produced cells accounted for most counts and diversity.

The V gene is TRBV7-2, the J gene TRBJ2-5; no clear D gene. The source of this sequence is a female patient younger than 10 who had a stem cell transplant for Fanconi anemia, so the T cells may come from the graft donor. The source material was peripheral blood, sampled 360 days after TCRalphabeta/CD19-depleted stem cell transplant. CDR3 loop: CASSSGRETQYF. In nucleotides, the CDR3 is TGTGCCAGCAGTTCCGGGCGAGAGACCCAGTACTTC.